The table lists the clone carrying this T cell receptor beta chain with a few counts. As yet, its antigen is unknown. Amplified regions were TCR beta CDR3 sequences from RNA transcripts. A first-round RT-PCR of the TCR CDR3 used the HTBI primer set. Each CDR3 protein is one row after TCRdb ran MiXCR on the multiplex PCR reads. The sample lists 600,000 or so distinct CDR3 sequences; under 60% were seen once. Patients with uncontrolled infections, other autoimmune diseases, pregnancy or lactation were excluded. Based on clinical symptoms, serum thyroxine and TRAb, thyroid ultrasound and orbital computed tomography, diagnoses were reached. This entry belongs to a study of T cells in Graves' hyperthyroidism and ophthalmopathy. General observations from the study: The model identified upcoming ophthalmopathy a median about six months ahead of onset. Among clonotypes expanded in thyroid above 0.001, most were also found in blood.

CDR3 length: 15 amino acids. The V and J ends lost 6 bases and 0 bases, in that order; junction bases with no gene match: 6. Germline V gene lookup returns CDR1 MGHDK and CDR2 SYGVNS. Sequencing was carried out using peripheral blood or thyroid tissue (not recorded which). This receptor was obtained from a young woman with Graves' hyperthyroidism. The rearrangement links TRBV25-1 to TRBJ1-2; 8 bases line up with TRBD1. The CDR3 bases are TGTGCCAGCAGCTCGGACAGGGCTCCTAACTATGGCTACACCTTC. Its translation is CASSSDRAPNYGYTF.